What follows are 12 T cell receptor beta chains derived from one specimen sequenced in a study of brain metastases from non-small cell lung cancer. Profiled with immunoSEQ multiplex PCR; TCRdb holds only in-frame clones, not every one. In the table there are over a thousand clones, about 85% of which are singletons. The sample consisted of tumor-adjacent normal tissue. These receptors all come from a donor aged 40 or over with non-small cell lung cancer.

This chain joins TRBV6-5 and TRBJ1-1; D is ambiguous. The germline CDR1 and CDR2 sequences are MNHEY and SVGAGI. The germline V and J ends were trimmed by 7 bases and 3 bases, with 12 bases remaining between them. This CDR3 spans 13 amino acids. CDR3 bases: TGTGCCAGCACCGGGTCGAGGGACACTGAAGCTTTCTTT. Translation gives CASTGSRDTEAFF.

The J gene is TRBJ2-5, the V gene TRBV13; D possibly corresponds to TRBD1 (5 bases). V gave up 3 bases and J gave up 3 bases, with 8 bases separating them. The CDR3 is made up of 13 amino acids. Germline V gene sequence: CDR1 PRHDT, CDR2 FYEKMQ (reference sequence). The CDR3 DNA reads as TGTGCCAGCAGCTTTCCCAGGGAAGAGACCCAGTACTTC. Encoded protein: CASSFPREETQYF.

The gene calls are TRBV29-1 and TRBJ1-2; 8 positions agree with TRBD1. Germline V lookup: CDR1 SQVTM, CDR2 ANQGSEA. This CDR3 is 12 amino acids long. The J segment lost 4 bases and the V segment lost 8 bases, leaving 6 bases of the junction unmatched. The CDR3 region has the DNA TGCAGCTTTCAGGACAGGGTCTATGGCTACACCTTC. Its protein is CSFQDRVYGYTF.

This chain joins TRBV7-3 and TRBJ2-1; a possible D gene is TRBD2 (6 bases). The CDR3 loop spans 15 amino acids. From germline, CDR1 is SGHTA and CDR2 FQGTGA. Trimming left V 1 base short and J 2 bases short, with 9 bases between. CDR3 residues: CASSLRAGTYNEQFF. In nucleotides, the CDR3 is TGTGCCAGCAGCTTAAGGGCGGGGACCTACAATGAGCAGTTCTTC. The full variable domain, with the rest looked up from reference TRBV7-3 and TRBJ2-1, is GAGVSQTPSNKVTEKGKYVELRCDPISGHTALYWYRQSLGQGPEFLIYFQGTGAADDSGLPNDRFFAVRPEGSVSTLKIQRTERGDSAVYLCASSLRAGTYNEQFFGPGTRLTVL.

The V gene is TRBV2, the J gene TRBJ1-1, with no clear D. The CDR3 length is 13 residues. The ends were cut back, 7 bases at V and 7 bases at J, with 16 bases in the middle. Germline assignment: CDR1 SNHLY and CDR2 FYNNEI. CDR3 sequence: CASNPDPPLEAFF. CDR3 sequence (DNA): TGTGCCAGCAACCCGGATCCCCCTCTTGAAGCTTTCTTT.

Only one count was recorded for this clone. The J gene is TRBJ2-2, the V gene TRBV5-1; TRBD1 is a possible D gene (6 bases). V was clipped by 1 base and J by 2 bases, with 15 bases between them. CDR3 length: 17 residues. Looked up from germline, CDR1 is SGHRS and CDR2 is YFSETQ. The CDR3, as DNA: TGCGCCAGCAGCTTGTCAGCAGGGGCGACCAACACCGGGGAGCTGTTTTTT. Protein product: CASSLSAGATNTGELFF.

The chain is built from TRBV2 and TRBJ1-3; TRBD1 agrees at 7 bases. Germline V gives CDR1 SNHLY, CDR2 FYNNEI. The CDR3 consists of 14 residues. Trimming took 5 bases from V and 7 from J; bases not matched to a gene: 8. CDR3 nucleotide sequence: TGTGCCAGCAGTTCACGACAGGGTTGGAACACCATATATTTT. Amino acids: CASSSRQGWNTIYF.

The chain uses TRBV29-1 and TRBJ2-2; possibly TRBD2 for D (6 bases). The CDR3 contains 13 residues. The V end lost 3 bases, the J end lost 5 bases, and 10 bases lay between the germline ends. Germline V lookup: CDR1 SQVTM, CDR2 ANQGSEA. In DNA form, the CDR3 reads TGCAGCGTTGAGACTAGGTTGACCGGGGAGCTGTTTTTT. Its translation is CSVETRLTGELFF.

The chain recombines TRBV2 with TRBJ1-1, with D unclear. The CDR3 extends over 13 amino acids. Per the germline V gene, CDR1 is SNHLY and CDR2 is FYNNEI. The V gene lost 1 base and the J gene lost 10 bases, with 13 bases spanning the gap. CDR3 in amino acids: CASSEDPVVPAFF. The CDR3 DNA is TGTGCCAGCAGTGAAGATCCAGTTGTCCCAGCTTTCTTT.

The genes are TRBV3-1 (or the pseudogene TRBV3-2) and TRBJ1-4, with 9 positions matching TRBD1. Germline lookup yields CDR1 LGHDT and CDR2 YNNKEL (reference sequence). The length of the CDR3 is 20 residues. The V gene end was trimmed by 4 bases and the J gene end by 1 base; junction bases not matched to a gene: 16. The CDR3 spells CASSPGTGQGGGLTNEKLFF. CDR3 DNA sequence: TGTGCCAGCAGCCCTGGCACGGGACAGGGAGGAGGCTTAACTAATGAAAAACTGTTTTTT.

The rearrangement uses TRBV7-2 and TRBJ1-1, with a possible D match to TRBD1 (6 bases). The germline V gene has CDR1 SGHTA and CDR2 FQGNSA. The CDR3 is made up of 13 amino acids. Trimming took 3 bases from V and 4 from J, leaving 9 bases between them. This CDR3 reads CASSFGRGTEAFF. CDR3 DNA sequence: TGTGCCAGCAGCTTTGGCAGGGGCACTGAAGCTTTCTTT.

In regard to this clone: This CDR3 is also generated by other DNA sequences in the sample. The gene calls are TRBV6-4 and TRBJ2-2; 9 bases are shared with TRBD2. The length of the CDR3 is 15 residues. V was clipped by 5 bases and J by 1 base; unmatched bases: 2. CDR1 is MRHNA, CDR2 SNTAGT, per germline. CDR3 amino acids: CASSPSGENTGELFF. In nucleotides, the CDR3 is TGTGCCAGCAGTCCTAGCGGGGAGAACACCGGGGAGCTGTTTTTT.